This T cell receptor (beta chain) was sequenced for a study of cytomegalovirus exposure and HLA in healthy donors. This CDR3 contains 17 residues. The germline V and J ends were trimmed by 1 base and 1 base, with 16 bases remaining between them. The germline V gene encodes CDR1 SNHLY and CDR2 FYNNEI. This PCR relied on a set of 60 Vbeta primers and 13 Jbeta primers. The data were produced by immunoSEQ multiplex PCR, yet TCRdb's version contains in-frame clones alone and is incomplete. The data hold 100,000 to 150,000 clones, with about 80% observed a single time. This clonotype was sampled from a man aged 35-49 years in good health and CMV-seronegative. The rearrangement uses TRBV2 and TRBJ1-2; a weak D match, TRBD1 (5 bases). The specimen was PBMCs. CDR3 DNA sequence: TGTGCCAGCAGTGAAGAGGGGAAATGGGGCAGTAACTATGGCTACACCTTC. It yields the protein CASSEEGKWGSNYGYTF.